The clone carrying this T cell receptor beta chain was counted between two and nine times. Antigen: not known. The CDR3 has 14 amino acids. V lost 0 bases and J lost 3, with 9 bases in between. The germline V gene encodes CDR1 SGHTS and CDR2 YDEGEE. A single record per CDR3 protein comes from TCRdb applying MiXCR to the reads. The table lists around 900,000 distinct CDR3 sequences, approximately 31% of them singletons. The data stem from a study of T cell repertoires in cytomegalovirus infection. The wider study: Through public TCR beta signatures, both CMV infection and matching HLA type were indicated.

Broader study findings: CMV-specific HLA-C-restricted TCR beta clonotypes dominated the ex vivo response. The cumulative frequency of public TCR beta families identified carriers of CMV plus the relevant HLA.

The sample here was cultured CD8+ T cells from PBMCs, taken from culture after CMV antigen stimulation. This chain joins TRBV5-8 and TRBJ2-5; D unclear. The sequence derives from a human donor in good health (CMV status not recorded). Some clones in this sample may be carry-over from other donors' samples. The CDR3 reads CASSLGASEETQYF. DNA of the CDR3: TGTGCCAGCAGCTTGGGTGCGTCCGAAGAGACCCAGTACTTC.